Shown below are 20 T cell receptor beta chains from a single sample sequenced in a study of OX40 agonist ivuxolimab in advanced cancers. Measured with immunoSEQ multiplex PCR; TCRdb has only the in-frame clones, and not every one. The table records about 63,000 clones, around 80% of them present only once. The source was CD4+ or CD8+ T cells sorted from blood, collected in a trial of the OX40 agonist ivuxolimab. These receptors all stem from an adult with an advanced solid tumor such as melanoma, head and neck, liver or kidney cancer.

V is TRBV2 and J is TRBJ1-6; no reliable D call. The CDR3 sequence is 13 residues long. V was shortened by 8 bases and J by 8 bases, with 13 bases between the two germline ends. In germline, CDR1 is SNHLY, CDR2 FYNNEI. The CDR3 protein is CASAQLWDSPLHF. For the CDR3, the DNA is TGTGCCAGCGCCCAGCTTTGGGATTCACCCCTCCACTTT.

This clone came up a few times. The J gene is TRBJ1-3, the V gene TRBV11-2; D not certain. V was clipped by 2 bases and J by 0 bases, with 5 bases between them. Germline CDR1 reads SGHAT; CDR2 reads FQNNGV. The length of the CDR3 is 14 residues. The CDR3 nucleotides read TGTGCCAGCAGCTTACTCGCCTCTGGAAACACCATATATTTT. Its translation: CASSLLASGNTIYF.

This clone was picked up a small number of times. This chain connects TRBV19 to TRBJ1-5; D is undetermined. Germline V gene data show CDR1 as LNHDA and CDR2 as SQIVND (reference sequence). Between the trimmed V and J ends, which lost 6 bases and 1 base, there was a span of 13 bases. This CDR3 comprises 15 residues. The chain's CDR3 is CASSRGRTSNQPQHF. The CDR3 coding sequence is TGTGCCAGTAGCCGAGGGAGGACGAGCAATCAGCCCCAGCATTTT.

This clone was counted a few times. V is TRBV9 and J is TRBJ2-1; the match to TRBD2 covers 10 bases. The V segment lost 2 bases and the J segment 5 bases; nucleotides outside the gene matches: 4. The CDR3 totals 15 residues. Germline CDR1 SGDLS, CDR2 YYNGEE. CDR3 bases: TGTGCCAGCAGCGTTCTAGCGGGGGCAGACAATGAGCAGTTCTTC. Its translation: CASSVLAGADNEQFF.

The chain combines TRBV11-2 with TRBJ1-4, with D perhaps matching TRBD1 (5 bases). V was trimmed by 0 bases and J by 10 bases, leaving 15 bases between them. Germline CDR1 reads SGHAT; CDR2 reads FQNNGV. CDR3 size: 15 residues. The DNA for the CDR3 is TGTGCCAGCAGCTTAGATAGGTGGACCGGGGGAAAACTGTTTTTT. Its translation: CASSLDRWTGGKLFF. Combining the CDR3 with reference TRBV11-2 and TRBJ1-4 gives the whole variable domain EAGVAQSPRYKIIEKRQSVAFWCNPISGHATLYWYQQILGQGPKLLIQFQNNGVVDDSQLPKDRFSAERLKGVDSTLKIQPAKLEDSAVYLCASSLDRWTGGKLFFGSGTQLSVL.

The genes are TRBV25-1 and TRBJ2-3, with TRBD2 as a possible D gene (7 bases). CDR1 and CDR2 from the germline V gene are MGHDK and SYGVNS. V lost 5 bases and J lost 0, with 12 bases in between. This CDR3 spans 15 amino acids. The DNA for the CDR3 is TGTGCCAGCAGTCCGGGGGGCCTGAGCACAGATACGCAGTATTTT. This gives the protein CASSPGGLSTDTQYF.

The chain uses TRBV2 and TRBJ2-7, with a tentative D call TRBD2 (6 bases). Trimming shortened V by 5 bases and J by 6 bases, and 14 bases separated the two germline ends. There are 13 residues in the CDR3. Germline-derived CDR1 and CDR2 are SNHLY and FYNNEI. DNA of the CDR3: TGTGCCAGCAGTACCGAGGGGCGGGGCGAGCAGTACTTC. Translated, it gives CASSTEGRGEQYF.

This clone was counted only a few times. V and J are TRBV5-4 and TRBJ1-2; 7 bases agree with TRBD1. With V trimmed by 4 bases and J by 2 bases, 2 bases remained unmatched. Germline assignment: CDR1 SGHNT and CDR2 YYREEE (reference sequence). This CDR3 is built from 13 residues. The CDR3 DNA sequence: TGTGCCAGCAGCGAGGGACAGAACTATGGCTACACCTTC. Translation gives CASSEGQNYGYTF.

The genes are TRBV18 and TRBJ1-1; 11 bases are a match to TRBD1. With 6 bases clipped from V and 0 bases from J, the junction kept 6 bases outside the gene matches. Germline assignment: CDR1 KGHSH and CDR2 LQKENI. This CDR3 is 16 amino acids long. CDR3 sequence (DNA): TGTGCCAGCTCTCCAGGACAGGGGGCGTTGAACACTGAAGCTTTCTTT. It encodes CASSPGQGALNTEAFF.

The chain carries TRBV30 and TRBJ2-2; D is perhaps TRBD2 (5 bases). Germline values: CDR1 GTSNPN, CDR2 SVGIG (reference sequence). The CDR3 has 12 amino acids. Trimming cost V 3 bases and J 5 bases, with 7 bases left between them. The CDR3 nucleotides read TGTGCCTGGAGCAGGAGGACCGGGGAGCTGTTTTTT. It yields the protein CAWSRRTGELFF.

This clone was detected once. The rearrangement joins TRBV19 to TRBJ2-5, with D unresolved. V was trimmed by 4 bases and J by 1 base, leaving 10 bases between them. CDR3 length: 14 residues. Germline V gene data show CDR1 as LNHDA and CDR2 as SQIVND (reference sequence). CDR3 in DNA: TGTGCCAGTAGTACGCCAGGTTCCCAAGAGACCCAGTACTTC. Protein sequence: CASSTPGSQETQYF. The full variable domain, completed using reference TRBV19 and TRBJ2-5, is DGGITQSPKYLFRKEGQNVTLSCEQNLNHDAMYWYRQDPGQGLRLIYYSQIVNDFQKGDIAEGYSVSREKKESFPLTVTSAQKNPTAFYLCASSTPGSQETQYFGPGTRLLVL.

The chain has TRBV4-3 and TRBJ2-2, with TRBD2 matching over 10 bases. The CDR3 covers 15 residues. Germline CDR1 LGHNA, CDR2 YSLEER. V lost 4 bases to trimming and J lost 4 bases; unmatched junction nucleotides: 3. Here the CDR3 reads CASSLSSGGTGELFF. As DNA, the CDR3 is TGCGCCAGCAGCCTTTCTAGCGGGGGCACCGGGGAGCTGTTTTTT.

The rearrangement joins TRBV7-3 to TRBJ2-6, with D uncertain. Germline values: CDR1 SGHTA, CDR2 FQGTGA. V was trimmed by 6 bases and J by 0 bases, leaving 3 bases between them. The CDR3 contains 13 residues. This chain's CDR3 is CASSPSGANVLTF. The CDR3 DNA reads TGTGCCAGCAGTCCCTCTGGGGCCAACGTCCTGACTTTC.

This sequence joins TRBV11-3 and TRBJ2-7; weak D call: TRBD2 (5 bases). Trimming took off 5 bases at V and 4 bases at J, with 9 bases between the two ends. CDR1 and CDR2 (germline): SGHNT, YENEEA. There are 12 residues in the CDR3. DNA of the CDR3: TGTGCCAGCAGCAGAGGCGGGTACGAGCAGTACTTC. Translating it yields CASSRGGYEQYF.

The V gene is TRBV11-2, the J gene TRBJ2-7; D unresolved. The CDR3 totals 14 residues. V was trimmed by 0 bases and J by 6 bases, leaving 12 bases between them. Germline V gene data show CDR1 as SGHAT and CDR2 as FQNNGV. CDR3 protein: CASSLEGKRSEQYF. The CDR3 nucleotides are TGTGCCAGCAGCTTAGAGGGAAAACGTTCCGAGCAGTACTTC.

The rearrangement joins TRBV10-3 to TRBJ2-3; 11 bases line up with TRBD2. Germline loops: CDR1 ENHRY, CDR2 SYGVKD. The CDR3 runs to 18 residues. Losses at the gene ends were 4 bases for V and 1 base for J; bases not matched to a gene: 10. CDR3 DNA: TGTGCCATCAGTGCGGTCTCTAGCGGGGGGCCTGGCACAGATACGCAGTATTTT. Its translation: CAISAVSSGGPGTDTQYF.

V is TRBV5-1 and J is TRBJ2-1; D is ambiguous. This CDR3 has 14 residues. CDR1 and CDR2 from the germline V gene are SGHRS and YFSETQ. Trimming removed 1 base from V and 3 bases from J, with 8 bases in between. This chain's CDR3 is CASSLSLVYNEQFF. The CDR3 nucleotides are TGCGCCAGCAGCTTGTCGCTAGTCTACAATGAGCAGTTCTTC. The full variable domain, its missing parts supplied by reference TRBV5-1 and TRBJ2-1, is KAGVTQTPRYLIKTRGQQVTLSCSPISGHRSVSWYQQTPGQGLQFLFEYFSETQRNKGNFPGRFSGRQFSNSRSEMNVSTLELGDSALYLCASSLSLVYNEQFFGPGTRLTVL.

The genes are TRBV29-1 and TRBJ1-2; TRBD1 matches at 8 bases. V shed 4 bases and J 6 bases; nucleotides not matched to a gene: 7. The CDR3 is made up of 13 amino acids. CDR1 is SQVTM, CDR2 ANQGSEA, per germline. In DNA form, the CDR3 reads TGCAGCGTTGTAGGGACAGGATACGATGGCTACACCTTC. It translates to CSVVGTGYDGYTF.

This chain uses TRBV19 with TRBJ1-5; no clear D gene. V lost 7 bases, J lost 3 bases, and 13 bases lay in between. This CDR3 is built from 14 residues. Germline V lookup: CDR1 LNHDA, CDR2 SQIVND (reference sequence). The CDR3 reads CASTSPGLNQPQHF. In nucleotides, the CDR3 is TGTGCCAGTACTAGTCCAGGCCTCAATCAGCCCCAGCATTTT.

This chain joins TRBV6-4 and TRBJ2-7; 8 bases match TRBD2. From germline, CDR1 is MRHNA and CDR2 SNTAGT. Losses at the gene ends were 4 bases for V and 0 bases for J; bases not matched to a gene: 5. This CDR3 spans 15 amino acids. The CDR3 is CASSAPGGCSYEQYF. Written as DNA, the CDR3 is TGTGCCAGCAGTGCCCCGGGGGGGTGCTCCTACGAGCAGTACTTC.